The 13 T cell receptor beta chains below were found in one sample sequenced in a study of blood T cell repertoires in COVID-19. Method: immunoSEQ multiplex PCR; TCRdb's copy keeps in-frame clones and lacks some. Of tens of thousands of clones in the sample, roughly 90% were seen once. The sequencing input was peripheral blood. These receptors were taken from a male donor with acute or convalescent COVID-19.

This clone was recorded only once. The chain recombines TRBV5-1 with TRBJ1-2, with TRBD1 identical over 10 bases. V trimming: 5 bases; J trimming: 7 bases; junction bases outside the gene matches: 8. CDR1 and CDR2 from the germline V gene are SGHRS and YFSETQ. This CDR3 spans 14 amino acids. The CDR3 spells CASRPPGQGRGYTF. As DNA, the CDR3 is TGCGCCAGCAGGCCTCCGGGACAGGGGCGTGGCTACACCTTC.

This clone was counted once. V is TRBV6-6 and J is TRBJ1-2; no firm D call. The CDR3 is 15 residues long. With 4 bases removed from V and 4 bases from J, the gap between germline ends came to 16 bases. The germline gives CDR1 MNHNY, CDR2 SVGAGI (reference sequence). The CDR3 here is CASSFGITAIYGYTF. The CDR3 DNA reads as TGTGCCAGCAGTTTCGGGATAACAGCTATCTATGGCTACACCTTC.

This sequence joins TRBV18 and TRBJ1-4, with TRBD1 matching over 8 bases. Unmatched junction bases numbered 10, after V lost 4 bases and J lost 3 bases. This CDR3 spans 17 amino acids. Germline loops: CDR1 KGHSH, CDR2 LQKENI. In DNA form, the CDR3 reads TGTGCCAGCTCACTAAACGGACAGGGTATTGCTAATGAAAAACTGTTTTTT. Translation gives CASSLNGQGIANEKLFF. The full variable domain, completed using reference TRBV18 and TRBJ1-4, is NAGVMQNPRHLVRRRGQEARLRCSPMKGHSHVYWYRQLPEEGLKFMVYLQKENIIDESGMPKERFSAEFPKEGPSILRIQQVVRGDSAAYFCASSLNGQGIANEKLFFGSGTQLSVL.

The rearrangement joins TRBV7-2 to TRBJ2-7; 8 bases map to TRBD1. The V and J ends lost 1 base and 3 bases, in that order; junction bases with no gene match: 5. The CDR3 is 15 amino acids. Germline CDR1 reads SGHTA; CDR2 reads FQGNSA. CDR3 sequence reads: CASSLDRGQGYEQYF. For the CDR3, the DNA is TGTGCCAGCAGCTTAGATAGAGGACAGGGCTACGAGCAGTACTTC.

The chain joins TRBV28 to TRBJ2-7; 8 bases align to TRBD1. Germline CDR1 reads MDHEN; CDR2 reads SYDVKM. V shed 6 bases and J 4 bases; nucleotides not matched to a gene: 11. The CDR3 covers 15 residues. The CDR3 DNA reads TGTGCCAGCAGCACCGACAGGGGAGGTTCGTACGAGCAGTACTTC. As protein: CASSTDRGGSYEQYF.

This clone appeared a few times. This rearrangement joins TRBV2 to TRBJ1-2, with 10 bases identical to TRBD1. V gave up 7 bases and J gave up 3 bases; unmatched junction bases: 8. The CDR3 consists of 15 residues. The germline V gene has CDR1 SNHLY and CDR2 FYNNEI. CDR3: CASTRDRGDHYGYTF. CDR3 nucleotide sequence: TGTGCCAGCACCCGGGACAGGGGAGATCACTATGGCTACACCTTC.

The rearrangement joins TRBV7-8 to TRBJ1-3; D gene uncertain. Trimming shortened V by 2 bases and J by 4 bases, and 24 bases separated the two germline ends. This CDR3 has 19 amino acids. Germline CDR1 is SGHVS and CDR2 is FQNEAQ. The CDR3 loop is CASSLLTSPGGGRGNTIYF. The CDR3 DNA is TGTGCCAGCAGCTTACTAACCTCCCCAGGTGGAGGACGGGGAAACACCATATATTTT. Looking up the rest from reference TRBV7-8 and TRBJ1-3 gives the full variable domain: GAGVSQSPRYKVAKRGQDVALRCDPISGHVSLFWYQQALGQGPEFLTYFQNEAQLDKSGLPSDRFFAERPEGSVSTLKIQRTQQEDSAVYLCASSLLTSPGGGRGNTIYFGEGSWLTVV.

This clone was seen a single time. V is TRBV5-4 and J is TRBJ2-3, with D possibly TRBD2 on 7 matching bases. The CDR3 is 16 amino acids. In germline, CDR1 is SGHNT, CDR2 YYREEE (reference sequence). V was trimmed by 3 bases and J by 1 base, leaving 15 bases between them. The CDR3 DNA reads TGTGCCAGCAGCTCACCCAAGGGGGGGGGCACAGATACGCAGTATTTT. Its protein product is CASSSPKGGGTDTQYF.

Here the CDR3 DNA reads TGTGCCAGCAGTTACTCCCACCCCGGACTAGGCAATGAGCAGTTCTTC. This sequence encodes CASSYSHPGLGNEQFF. The chain combines TRBV6-5 with TRBJ2-1, with 7 bases lining up with TRBD2. V lost 0 bases and J lost 6; bases outside the gene matches: 8. This CDR3 has 16 amino acids. Germline values: CDR1 MNHEY, CDR2 SVGAGI.

This chain uses TRBV6-6 with TRBJ2-7, with 8 bases lining up with TRBD2. This CDR3 spans 16 amino acids. The V segment lost 0 bases and the J segment 3 bases; nucleotides outside the gene matches: 7. CDR1 is MNHNY and CDR2 is SVGAGI in the germline V gene (reference sequence). CDR3 DNA: TGTGCCAGCAGTTACTCTGGGTCTAGCGGGCGCTACGAGCAGTACTTC. Its translation is CASSYSGSSGRYEQYF.

The chain is built from TRBV29-1 and TRBJ2-7; 7 bases are a match to TRBD1. V gave up 1 base and J gave up 3 bases; unmatched junction bases: 6. This CDR3 is 14 amino acids long. Germline-derived CDR1 and CDR2 are SQVTM and ANQGSEA. The CDR3, as DNA: TGCAGCGTTGAAGGAGGGGACAGCAACTACGAGCAGTACTTC. Amino acid sequence: CSVEGGDSNYEQYF.

CDR3 DNA: TGTGCCAGCTCACCTCCGACAGGAGACCTTAATCAGCCCCAGCATTTT. It codes for CASSPPTGDLNQPQHF. The chain links TRBV18 to TRBJ1-5; weak D call: TRBD1 (6 bases). This CDR3 region has 16 residues. V was trimmed by 3 bases and J by 4 bases, leaving 16 bases between them. In germline, CDR1 is KGHSH, CDR2 LQKENI.

The chain recombines TRBV9 with TRBJ2-7, with D perhaps TRBD2 (5 bases). Trimming removed 2 bases at V and 7 bases at J, with 16 bases between. Germline-derived CDR1 and CDR2 are SGDLS and YYNGEE. This CDR3 has 14 amino acids. CDR3 loop: CASSVGVGFGEQYF. CDR3 bases: TGTGCCAGCAGCGTGGGAGTGGGTTTTGGGGAGCAGTACTTC.